A selection of T cell receptor beta chains follows, all from one sample in a study of blood T cell repertoires in COVID-19. Measured with immunoSEQ multiplex PCR; TCRdb has only the in-frame clones, and not every one. The repertoire consists of approximately 230,000 clones, with about 91% occurring once and the leading ten covering around 6.3%. The sample comprised peripheral blood. These receptors originate from a woman aged 30 to 39 with COVID-19, enrolled during active disease. The CDR3 runs from the conserved cysteine through the conserved F or W. The D gene is left open where the match is weak. Only some rows state a clone size, as once, few, many or a class for expanded clones.

v_gene	d_gene	abundance	j_gene	CDR3aa	CDR3nt
TRBV4-3	.	.	TRBJ2-7	CASSPSWPEVEQYF	TGCGCCAGCAGCCCTAGTTGGCCAGAGGTCGAGCAGTACTTC
TRBV12-3/TRBV12-4	TRBD1	.	TRBJ2-7	CASSFDRVEQYF	TGTGCCAGCAGTTTTGACAGGGTCGAGCAGTACTTC
TRBV6-6	.	once	TRBJ1-2	CASNGIYGYTF	TGTGCCAGCAACGGGATCTATGGCTACACCTTC
TRBV7-9	.	once	TRBJ2-5	CASSLTQETQYF	TGTGCCAGCAGCTTAACACAAGAGACCCAGTACTTC
TRBV3-1/TRBV3-2	TRBD2	.	TRBJ2-1	CASSQERGRGGRNEQFF	TGTGCCAGCAGCCAAGAAAGAGGGCGGGGGGGCCGGAATGAGCAGTTCTTC
TRBV28	.	.	TRBJ1-5	CASSKGDQPQHF	TGTGCCAGCAGCAAAGGGGATCAGCCCCAGCATTTT
TRBV10-3	TRBD2	.	TRBJ2-3	CAISESAGAGSDTQYF	TGTGCCATCAGTGAGTCTGCGGGAGCGGGTTCAGATACGCAGTATTTT
TRBV30	.	once	TRBJ1-3	CAGTWGVGSSGNTIYF	TGTGCCGGCACATGGGGGGTGGGGAGCTCTGGAAACACCATATATTTT
TRBV7-8	TRBD1	.	TRBJ1-1	CASSDRGAGEAFF	TGTGCCAGCAGCGACAGGGGGGCGGGTGAAGCTTTCTTT
TRBV6-2/TRBV6-3	.	.	TRBJ2-2	CASSYSRVANTGELFF	TGTGCCAGCAGTTACTCGAGAGTCGCGAACACCGGGGAGCTGTTTTTT
TRBV7-9	TRBD2	.	TRBJ2-1	CASTNGGRYNEQFF	TGTGCCAGCACGAACGGGGGGAGGTACAATGAGCAGTTCTTC
TRBV5-4	.	.	TRBJ1-1	CASSPPRGGRMNTEAFF	TGTGCCAGCAGCCCCCCAAGGGGTGGAAGGATGAACACTGAAGCTTTCTTT
TRBV11-3	.	.	TRBJ2-1	CASSLDSLASYNEQFF	TGTGCCAGCAGCTTAGATTCCCTAGCTAGCTACAATGAGCAGTTCTTC
TRBV5-1	.	.	TRBJ1-4	CASSIGTTNEKLFF	TGCGCCAGCAGCATCGGGACAACTAATGAAAAACTGTTTTTT
TRBV19	.	.	TRBJ1-3	CASSIGGSGNTIYF	TGTGCCAGTAGTATAGGCGGCTCTGGAAACACCATATATTTT
TRBV5-1	.	.	TRBJ2-1	CASSLERNLFNEQFF	TGCGCCAGCAGCTTGGAGCGGAACCTCTTCAATGAGCAGTTCTTC
TRBV5-1	TRBD2	.	TRBJ2-1	CASRSSGGTQSYNEQFF	TGCGCCAGCAGATCTAGCGGGGGGACCCAGTCCTACAATGAGCAGTTCTTC
TRBV7-2	.	.	TRBJ1-2	CASSLHRGYGYTF	TGTGCCAGCAGCTTACATCGGGGATACGGCTACACCTTC
TRBV7-6	TRBD2	.	TRBJ2-3	CASSHARLAGSTDTQYF	TGTGCCAGCAGCCACGCCCGACTAGCGGGGAGCACAGATACGCAGTATTTT
TRBV7-9	.	.	TRBJ2-3	CASSSTGDTQYF	TGTGCCAGCAGCTCTACAGGGGATACGCAGTATTTT
TRBV5-4	TRBD1	.	TRBJ1-1	CASSSGTGNTEAFF	TGTGCCAGCAGCTCCGGGACAGGGAACACTGAAGCTTTCTTT
TRBV4-3	.	.	TRBJ1-4	CASRLWEGLAGNEKLFF	TGCGCCAGCAGGCTATGGGAGGGTTTGGCAGGTAATGAAAAACTGTTTTTT
TRBV24-1	.	.	TRBJ1-6	CAPHAAGPFGSPLHF	TGTGCCCCACACGCCGCGGGGCCATTCGGTTCACCCCTCCACTTT
TRBV6-2/TRBV6-3	.	.	TRBJ1-4	CASSLRPLRATNEKLFF	TGTGCCAGCAGTCTTCGGCCCCTCAGGGCAACTAATGAAAAACTGTTTTTT
TRBV9	.	.	TRBJ2-2	CASSGRTNPGELFF	TGTGCCAGCAGCGGTCGGACTAACCCCGGGGAGCTGTTTTTT
TRBV6-5	TRBD1	.	TRBJ1-2	CASRDREDYGYTF	TGTGCCAGCAGGGACAGGGAGGACTATGGCTACACCTTC
TRBV6-5	TRBD1	.	TRBJ1-2	CASRPDRGYGYTF	TGTGCCAGCAGACCCGACAGGGGTTATGGCTACACCTTC
TRBV6-5	.	.	TRBJ1-3	CASSYNGHSYGNTIYF	TGTGCCAGCAGTTACAACGGACACTCCTATGGAAACACCATATATTTT
TRBV4-1	.	once	TRBJ1-4	CASNPTNRQARGEKLFF	TGCGCCAGCAACCCGACCAACCGACAGGCCCGAGGGGAAAAACTGTTTTTT
TRBV18	TRBD2	.	TRBJ2-1	CASSPRLAGGRHNEQFF	TGTGCCAGCTCACCTAGGCTAGCGGGAGGGCGACACAATGAGCAGTTCTTC
TRBV28	.	.	TRBJ1-2	CASTWGTYYGYTF	TGTGCCTCCACGTGGGGCACTTACTATGGCTACACCTTC
TRBV18	TRBD2	.	TRBJ2-1	CASSTSGSSDEQFF	TGTGCCAGCTCGACTAGCGGTTCTTCGGATGAGCAGTTCTTC
TRBV7-8	TRBD2	.	TRBJ2-3	CASSLELAGYTQYF	TGTGCCAGCAGCTTAGAACTAGCGGGGTATACGCAGTATTTT